This T cell receptor (beta chain) was retrieved from a study of cytomegalovirus exposure and HLA in healthy donors. Study-level points and caveats: Certain indistinguishable V segments, among them TRBV6-2 and TRBV6-3, were excluded. There were some public TCRs occurring in many donors, but most TCR sequences were rare.

V gave up 4 bases and J gave up 8 bases; unmatched junction bases: 15. This CDR3 spans 16 amino acids. Germline values: CDR1 SGHRS, CDR2 YFSETQ. About this clone: Its target is not known.

The PCR employed 60 Vbeta primers together with 13 Jbeta primers. Here immunoSEQ multiplex PCR was the method, and the copy in TCRdb shows in-frame clones only, minus some. The sample yields approximately 150,000 clones, 76% seen once. The chain joins TRBV5-1 to TRBJ1-2; the match to TRBD1 covers 9 bases. Specimen: PBMCs. This clonotype originated in a man in his 60s in good health and CMV-seronegative. The CDR3 DNA follows: TGCGCCAGCAGCGCTGTCGCGGGACAGGGATCGGTAGGCTACACCTTC. The encoded protein is CASSAVAGQGSVGYTF.